This T cell receptor beta chain was captured in a study of long-term antiretroviral therapy in people with HIV. Whole-study results and caveats: ART was followed by higher diversity that remained below transplant donor controls. Participants lacked recorded data on ART adherence, viral resistance or therapy changes.

CDR3 length: 14 residues. CDR1 SEHNR and CDR2 FQNEAQ come from the germline V gene (reference sequence). Between the trimmed V and J ends, which lost 1 base and 6 bases, there was a span of 12 bases. Samples were assayed with immunoSEQ v3.0 at survey level. Sequencing was directed toward roughly 35,000-55,000 T-cell genomes in each sample. Sequencing used immunoSEQ multiplex PCR; TCRdb keeps in-frame clones, though not all of them. The sample lists more than 30,000 clones; about 80% were seen once. On this clone itself: No antigen is known for it.

The chain couples TRBV7-9 to TRBJ1-1, with a tentative D call TRBD1 (6 bases). The receptor was derived from a man younger than 30 with HIV. Sequences were derived from unsorted PBMCs, sampled 0.4 years before starting antiretroviral therapy. Written as DNA, the CDR3 is TGTGCCAGCAGCTTAGACTGGACAGCCTCTGAAGCTTTCTTT. It yields the protein CASSLDWTASEAFF. The full variable domain, rest sourced from reference TRBV7-9 and TRBJ1-1, is DTGVSQNPRHKITKRGQNVTFRCDPISEHNRLYWYRQTLGQGPEFLTYFQNEAQLEKSRLLSDRFSAERPKGSFSTLEIQRTEQGDSAMYLCASSLDWTASEAFFGQGTRLTVV.